The 31 T cell receptor beta chains listed next were all sequenced from one sample in a study of shared clonotypes between healthy human individuals (dated by TCRdb to the early 2020s). For the CD8 naive samples, CD45RO-negative cells were positively selected for CCR7, yielding a CD45RA+CCR7+ population from which TemRA cells were excluded. Libraries were constructed by the immunoSEQ multiplex PCR assay. TCRdb holds this immuneACCESS table with in-frame rearrangements only. Some clones are missing; in checked studies, unresolved V genes explain under half, and the rest has no known cause. The sample table records 2 million to 2.5 million clones; about 92% of these occur just once. Together, the top ten hold about 1.5% of the sample. The sample comprised naive CD8+ T cells from PBMCs. Explained via the paper, the cell subset or site label denotes: CD45RA+CCR7+. Receptors were obtained from a man aged 18 to 35 in good health. Some clones in this sample may be carry-over from other donors' samples.

The rearrangement uses TRBV29-1 and TRBJ2-7; TRBD1 matches 9 bases. The J segment lost 5 bases and the V segment lost 6 bases, leaving 11 bases of the junction unmatched. Germline lookup yields CDR1 SQVTM and CDR2 ANQGSEA. This CDR3 is built from 14 residues. CDR3 in amino acids: CSVLEGQGRDEQYF. In DNA form, the CDR3 reads TGCAGCGTCCTCGAGGGACAGGGACGTGACGAGCAGTACTTC.

Only one count was recorded for this clone. This chain joins TRBV13 and TRBJ2-3; TRBD2 aligns across 12 bases. The CDR3 extends over 18 amino acids. Germline V gene sequence: CDR1 PRHDT, CDR2 FYEKMQ (reference sequence). Trimming at V came to 7 bases and at J to 2 bases, leaving 13 bases not matched to a gene. Written as DNA, the CDR3 is TGTGCCAGCACCCCGCCCTCGACTAGCGGGAGAGCCACAGATACGCAGTATTTT. Its protein is CASTPPSTSGRATDTQYF.

The V and J genes are TRBV11-3 and TRBJ2-1; a weak D match, TRBD1 (6 bases). Per the germline V gene, CDR1 is SGHNT and CDR2 is YENEEA. V lost 4 bases, J lost 5 bases, and 9 bases lay in between. The CDR3 covers 13 residues. The CDR3 reads CASSSRQDNEQFF. CDR3 in DNA: TGTGCCAGCAGCTCTAGACAGGACAATGAGCAGTTCTTC.

This chain links TRBV29-1 with TRBJ2-1; weak D call: TRBD2 (6 bases). Trimming took 4 bases from V and 1 from J, leaving 14 bases between them. Germline V lookup: CDR1 SQVTM, CDR2 ANQGSEA. CDR3 length: 15 amino acids. CDR3 loop: CSVVGRDGSYNEQFF. DNA of the CDR3: TGCAGCGTTGTTGGGCGGGATGGGTCCTACAATGAGCAGTTCTTC.

The chain carries TRBV7-9 and TRBJ1-5; maybe TRBD1 (5 bases). The CDR3 totals 13 residues. With 6 bases removed from V and 7 bases from J, the gap between germline ends came to 13 bases. The germline gives CDR1 SEHNR, CDR2 FQNEAQ (reference sequence). The DNA for the CDR3 is TGTGCCAGCAGTGGAAAACAGGCCCAGCCCCAGCATTTT. Protein sequence: CASSGKQAQPQHF.

The V call is TRBV7-3, the J call TRBJ2-1, with 11 bases that match TRBD2. Germline V gene data show CDR1 as SGHTA and CDR2 as FQGTGA. The CDR3 sequence is 14 residues long. V dropped 3 bases and J dropped 8; count of bases not matched to a gene: 3. CDR3 protein: CASSFSGRAYEQFF. The CDR3 nucleotides read TGTGCCAGCAGCTTTAGCGGGAGGGCCTATGAGCAGTTCTTC. Full variable domain (missing parts from reference TRBV7-3 and TRBJ2-1): GAGVSQTPSNKVTEKGKYVELRCDPISGHTALYWYRQSLGQGPEFLIYFQGTGAADDSGLPNDRFFAVRPEGSVSTLKIQRTERGDSAVYLCASSFSGRAYEQFFGPGTRLTVL.

This clone was counted a single time. The chain links TRBV14 to TRBJ2-5; tentatively, D is TRBD2 (5 bases). V gave up 0 bases and J gave up 3 bases, with 17 bases separating them. This CDR3 region has 17 residues. The germline CDR1 and CDR2 sequences are SGHDN and FVKESK. The CDR3 is CASSQDQIVPGKETQYF. The CDR3 DNA is TGTGCCAGCAGCCAAGATCAAATCGTACCGGGAAAAGAGACCCAGTACTTC.

The V gene is TRBV6-1, the J gene TRBJ2-1; 11 bases agree with TRBD2. This CDR3 spans 19 amino acids. V shed 2 bases and J 3 bases; nucleotides not matched to a gene: 12. Germline lookup yields CDR1 MNHNS and CDR2 SASEGT. The CDR3 here is CASSEKIRAGTSGYNEQFF. For the CDR3, the DNA is TGTGCCAGCAGTGAAAAGATAAGGGCAGGGACTAGCGGCTACAATGAGCAGTTCTTC.

The rearrangement joins TRBV7-9 to TRBJ2-5; D may be TRBD1 (6 bases). From germline, CDR1 is SEHNR and CDR2 FQNEAQ (reference sequence). CDR3 size: 14 residues. V lost 5 bases and J 1 base, leaving 11 bases between the germline ends. CDR3 nucleotides: TGTGCCAGCAGCATAACAGGGCTCCAAGAGACCCAGTACTTC. It codes for CASSITGLQETQYF.

V gene TRBV19 combines with J gene TRBJ1-1, with D uncertain. Germline values: CDR1 LNHDA, CDR2 SQIVND (reference sequence). V was cut by 9 bases and J by 1 base, with 12 bases left in between. This CDR3 has 13 residues. The CDR3 bases are TGTGCCAGCGGGCTTCTAGGGAACACTGAAGCTTTCTTT. This codes for CASGLLGNTEAFF.

This rearrangement joins TRBV19 to TRBJ1-1; D unresolved. This CDR3 region has 13 residues. The V end lost 5 bases, the J end lost 1 base, and 8 bases lay between the germline ends. Germline CDR1 LNHDA, CDR2 SQIVND (reference sequence). The CDR3 nucleotides read TGTGCCAGTAGTCTTACACCGAACACTGAAGCTTTCTTT. This gives the protein CASSLTPNTEAFF.

The chain uses TRBV21-1 and TRBJ1-5. TRBV21-1 is assigned pseudogene status. The CDR3 covers 17 residues. This CDR3 reads CASSKEAGGHSNQPQHF. The CDR3 nucleotides are TGTGCCAGCAGCAAAGAGGCCGGGGGTCATAGCAATCAGCCCCAGCATTTT.

The V call is TRBV5-1, the J call TRBJ1-6; D is uncertain. In germline, CDR1 is SGHRS, CDR2 YFSETQ. This CDR3 region has 16 residues. Trimming stripped 4 bases from V and 9 bases from J, with 20 bases between. CDR3 nucleotide sequence: TGCGCCAGCAGCCTGGCCCCCCAGGACGAGGGTTCACCCCTCCACTTT. Protein sequence: CASSLAPQDEGSPLHF. Combining the CDR3 with reference TRBV5-1 and TRBJ1-6 gives the whole variable domain KAGVTQTPRYLIKTRGQQVTLSCSPISGHRSVSWYQQTPGQGLQFLFEYFSETQRNKGNFPGRFSGRQFSNSRSEMNVSTLELGDSALYLCASSLAPQDEGSPLHFGNGTRLTVT.

The chain has TRBV7-9 and TRBJ2-1; D ambiguous. The CDR3 runs 12 residues. Germline CDR1 SEHNR, CDR2 FQNEAQ (reference sequence). Trimming pared 5 bases from V and 8 bases from J, leaving 10 bases between. CDR3 sequence (DNA): TGTGCCAGCAGCCCCAGGCACGATGAGCAGTTCTTC. Translated, it gives CASSPRHDEQFF.

The chain combines TRBV28 with TRBJ2-1, with TRBD1 matching 8 bases. The CDR3 consists of 13 residues. Per germline, CDR1 MDHEN and CDR2 SYDVKM. The ends lost 7 bases at V and 6 bases at J; junction bases unmatched: 5. The CDR3 sequence: CASTEQGGNEQFF. The DNA of the CDR3 is TGTGCCAGCACTGAACAGGGGGGCAATGAGCAGTTCTTC.

To note about this clone: This specimen includes other DNA sequences encoding the same CDR3. The CDR3 loop reads CASSQGPGQTYEQYF. CDR3 in DNA: TGCGCCAGCAGCCAAGGGCCGGGACAGACCTACGAGCAGTACTTC. V usage is TRBV4-1 and J usage is TRBJ2-7, with TRBD1 matching 7 bases. This CDR3 region has 15 residues. Germline lookup yields CDR1 MGHRA and CDR2 YSYEKL. The junction had 5 bases not matched to a gene; V was cut back by 1 base and J by 2 bases.

The chain couples TRBV28 to TRBJ1-6, with D possibly being TRBD1 (5 bases). This CDR3 contains 14 residues. Per germline, CDR1 MDHEN and CDR2 SYDVKM. The V end lost 4 bases, the J end lost 7 bases, and 11 bases lay between the germline ends. The CDR3 here is CASSWGNTNSPLHF. CDR3 nucleotides: TGTGCCAGCAGTTGGGGCAATACGAATTCACCCCTCCACTTT.

The chain combines TRBV4-3 with TRBJ1-4, with a tentative D call TRBD1 (6 bases). Germline-derived CDR1 and CDR2 are LGHNA and YSLEER. Between the trimmed V and J ends, which lost 0 bases and 6 bases, there was a span of 8 bases. The CDR3 spans 14 residues. The CDR3 sequence: CASSQDRGYEKLFF. Here the CDR3 DNA reads TGCGCCAGCAGCCAAGATAGGGGGTATGAAAAACTGTTTTTT.

This clone was counted between two and nine times. Additional DNA sequences in this sample encode the identical CDR3. This rearrangement joins TRBV9 to TRBJ2-7; no reliable D call. V gave up 0 bases and J gave up 1 base, with 5 bases separating them. Germline V gene lookup returns CDR1 SGDLS and CDR2 YYNGEE. This CDR3 comprises 13 residues. The CDR3 spells CASSVDGSYEQYF. The CDR3 DNA reads as TGTGCCAGCAGCGTAGACGGATCCTACGAGCAGTACTTC.

The V call is TRBV19, the J call TRBJ2-7, with TRBD2 identical over 9 bases. The V segment lost 2 bases and the J segment 5 bases; nucleotides outside the gene matches: 10. The CDR3 contains 16 residues. Germline-derived CDR1 and CDR2 are LNHDA and SQIVND (reference sequence). The chain's CDR3 is CASSISSLAGEHEQYF. The CDR3 nucleotides are TGTGCCAGTAGTATATCCTCCTTAGCGGGAGAGCACGAGCAGTACTTC.

The CDR3 sequence is CAWSGGEGYEQYF. CDR3 sequence (DNA): TGTGCCTGGAGTGGAGGGGAAGGGTACGAGCAGTACTTC. The chain joins TRBV30 to TRBJ2-7, with D perhaps given as TRBD1 or TRBD2 (5 bases each). V was cut by 1 base and J by 4 bases, with 11 bases left in between. In germline, CDR1 is GTSNPN, CDR2 SVGIG (reference sequence). The CDR3 spans 13 residues.

The chain employs TRBV4-1 and TRBJ2-5; perhaps TRBD1 as D (6 bases). CDR3 length: 17 amino acids. CDR1 and CDR2 (germline): MGHRA, YSYEKL. Deletions cut 0 bases from V and 3 bases from J, with 17 bases between. The CDR3 here is CASSQEVGRGSEETQYF. The DNA for the CDR3 is TGCGCCAGCAGCCAAGAAGTGGGAAGGGGGTCGGAAGAGACCCAGTACTTC.

V and J are TRBV11-3 and TRBJ2-1; TRBD1 matches 8 bases. Unmatched junction bases numbered 5, after V lost 5 bases and J lost 5 bases. Per the germline V gene, CDR1 is SGHNT and CDR2 is YENEEA. There are 14 residues in the CDR3. The chain's CDR3 is CASSARTGNNEQFF. The DNA for the CDR3 is TGTGCCAGCAGCGCAAGGACAGGGAACAATGAGCAGTTCTTC.

Only one count was recorded for this clone. The rearrangement joins TRBV10-3 to TRBJ1-1; a possible D gene is TRBD1 (5 bases). This CDR3 has 14 residues. Trimming took off 8 bases at V and 3 bases at J, with 16 bases between the two ends. Germline values: CDR1 ENHRY, CDR2 SYGVKD. The CDR3 DNA reads TGTGCCATCCGGGTTTTGGCGGGGGACACTGAAGCTTTCTTT. Translating it yields CAIRVLAGDTEAFF.

The J gene is TRBJ1-2, the V gene TRBV5-1, with D possibly TRBD1 on 5 matching bases. The germline V gene encodes CDR1 SGHRS and CDR2 YFSETQ. The CDR3 is 15 residues long. V was trimmed by 0 bases and J by 0 bases, leaving 9 bases between them. CDR3 nucleotides: TGCGCCAGCAGCTTGGTTCAGGGCTCTAACTATGGCTACACCTTC. Translation gives CASSLVQGSNYGYTF.

The J gene is TRBJ2-7, the V gene TRBV9, with a weak D call TRBD1 (5 bases). This CDR3 spans 16 amino acids. V lost 5 bases and J 10 bases, leaving 28 bases between the germline ends. Germline CDR1 reads SGDLS; CDR2 reads YYNGEE. The CDR3 loop reads CASSDSSNLREAAQYF. The CDR3 DNA reads TGTGCCAGCAGTGACAGTTCAAACCTACGAGAGGCTGCCCAGTACTTC.

V is TRBV7-8 and J is TRBJ2-2; the D gene is possibly TRBD2 (6 bases). This CDR3 spans 16 amino acids. The germline V and J ends were trimmed by 2 bases and 2 bases, with 12 bases remaining between them. Germline V gene lookup returns CDR1 SGHVS and CDR2 FQNEAQ. The CDR3 region has the DNA TGTGCCAGCAGCTTATTAGCGGAGCCCAACACCGGGGAGCTGTTTTTT. Protein: CASSLLAEPNTGELFF.

This clone was detected only once. The chain is built from TRBV29-1 and TRBJ2-7; TRBD1 matches 11 bases. This CDR3 contains 15 residues. Per germline, CDR1 SQVTM and CDR2 ANQGSEA. The V and J ends lost 8 bases and 0 bases, in that order; junction bases with no gene match: 9. The CDR3 sequence: CSTRTGGLFSYEQYF. The CDR3 DNA reads TGCAGCACAAGGACAGGGGGCTTGTTCTCCTACGAGCAGTACTTC.

This chain connects TRBV4-2 to TRBJ1-1; D call uncertain. Germline-derived CDR1 and CDR2 are LGHNA and YNFKEQ. V lost 1 base and J lost 4, with 4 bases in between. This CDR3 is 12 amino acids long. The DNA for the CDR3 is TGTGCCAGCAGCCAAGCGCGCACTGAAGCTTTCTTT. This gives the protein CASSQARTEAFF.

V usage is TRBV9 and J usage is TRBJ2-2, with D perhaps given as TRBD1 or TRBD2 (5 bases each). The CDR3 has 18 residues. V lost 3 bases to trimming and J lost 6 bases, with 24 bases between them. The germline V gene encodes CDR1 SGDLS and CDR2 YYNGEE. The CDR3 here is CASSAGDGTWGRAGELFF. In DNA form, the CDR3 reads TGTGCCAGCAGCGCTGGGGACGGTACCTGGGGCAGGGCCGGGGAGCTGTTTTTT.

As concerns this clone: The sample holds other DNA sequences that translate to the same CDR3. V gene TRBV6-5 combines with J gene TRBJ1-2; tentative D call: TRBD1 (6 bases). This CDR3 spans 13 amino acids. V gave up 2 bases and J gave up 4 bases, with 8 bases separating them. The germline CDR1 and CDR2 sequences are MNHEY and SVGAGI. The CDR3 region has the DNA TGTGCCAGCAGTTACGGGGGGCCCTATGGCTACACCTTC. Its translation: CASSYGGPYGYTF.